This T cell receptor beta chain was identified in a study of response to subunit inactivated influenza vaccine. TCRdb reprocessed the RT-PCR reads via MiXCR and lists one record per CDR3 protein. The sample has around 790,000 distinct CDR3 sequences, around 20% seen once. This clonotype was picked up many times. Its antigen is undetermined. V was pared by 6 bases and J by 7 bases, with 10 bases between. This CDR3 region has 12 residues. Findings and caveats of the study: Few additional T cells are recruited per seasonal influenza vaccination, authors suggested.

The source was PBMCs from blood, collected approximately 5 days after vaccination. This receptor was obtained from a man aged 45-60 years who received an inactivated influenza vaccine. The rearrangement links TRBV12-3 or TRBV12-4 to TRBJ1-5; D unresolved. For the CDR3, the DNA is TGTGCCAGCAGGGAGTCTGGGCAGCCCCAGCATTTT. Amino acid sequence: CASRESGQPQHF.